The clone carrying this T cell receptor beta chain was observed many times. This entry belongs to a study of Graves' ophthalmopathy and Graves' hyperthyroidism. V lost 7 bases and J lost 3; bases outside the gene matches: 4. The CDR3 sequence is 14 residues long. Germline CDR1 is KGHDR and CDR2 is SFDVKD. Excluded: other autoimmune disease, uncontrolled infection, pregnancy or lactation. Diagnosis relied on clinical symptoms, serum thyroxine, TRAb, thyroid ultrasound and orbital computed tomography. Transcripts of RNA were the source for amplifying TCR beta CDR3 regions. Following a first-round RT-PCR that used HTBI primers, a second-round multiplex PCR was carried out. TCRdb re-called the multiplex PCR reads through MiXCR, storing one row per CDR3 protein. The sample holds 300,000 or so distinct CDR3 sequences, roughly 16% seen once.

The sequenced sample consisted of peripheral blood. The sequence derives from an adult man with Graves' ophthalmopathy. The chain links TRBV24-1 to TRBJ2-3, with TRBD1 matching over 9 bases. The CDR3 spells CATRGQGGTDTQYF. The CDR3 region has the DNA TGTGCCACCAGGGGACAGGGAGGGACAGATACGCAGTATTTT.